These 26 T cell receptor beta chains were sequenced from one sample in a study of regulatory dendritic cells for organ transplantation. Repertoires were generated with immunoSEQ multiplex PCR, while TCRdb's copy carries only in-frame clones and drops some. The sample includes roughly 27,000 clones, under 90% of them seen just once. Sequences were obtained from naive CD8+ T cells from blood. Subset specified: CD45RA+ naive T cells. These receptors originate from a human donor in good health.

This chain uses TRBV9 with TRBJ2-7; TRBD2 matches at 13 bases. V was pared by 3 bases and J by 4 bases, with 4 bases of the junction left unmatched. Germline-derived CDR1 and CDR2 are SGDLS and YYNGEE. The CDR3 is 15 amino acids. The CDR3 sequence is CASSGLAGGSYEQYF. The CDR3 bases are TGTGCCAGCAGCGGACTAGCGGGGGGCTCTTACGAGCAGTACTTC.

The chain employs TRBV19 and TRBJ1-2; 8 bases match TRBD1. The CDR3 is made up of 14 amino acids. CDR1 and CDR2 (germline): LNHDA, SQIVND (reference sequence). The V and J ends lost 1 base and 4 bases, in that order; junction bases with no gene match: 2. CDR3 DNA sequence: TGTGCCAGTAGTATAGGGACAGGGACCTATGGCTACACCTTC. Residues: CASSIGTGTYGYTF.

This clone was picked up one time. V is TRBV5-5 and J is TRBJ2-3; 12 bases map to TRBD2. The CDR3 totals 17 residues. V dropped 4 bases and J dropped 2; count of bases not matched to a gene: 8. Germline V gene data show CDR1 as SGHKS and CDR2 as YYEKEE (reference sequence). In DNA form, the CDR3 reads TGTGCCAGCAGCGCACAGGGACTAGCGGGTCTCACAGATACGCAGTATTTT. This codes for CASSAQGLAGLTDTQYF.

CDR3 bases: TGTGCCAGCAGCTCGGGACTAGCGGGCCGCGAGACCCAGTACTTC. It is translated as CASSSGLAGRETQYF. The chain joins TRBV5-6 to TRBJ2-5; 12 bases are a match to TRBD2. Germline CDR1 and CDR2: SGHDT and YYEEEE. The CDR3 is made up of 15 amino acids. The trim removed 3 bases at V and 5 bases at J, leaving 5 bases unmatched.

The chain has TRBV11-3 and TRBJ2-3; weak D call: TRBD2 (5 bases). Trimming pared 6 bases from V and 4 bases from J, leaving 8 bases between. The CDR3 covers 12 residues. In germline, CDR1 is SGHNT, CDR2 YENEEA. The CDR3 DNA sequence: TGTGCCAGCAGTTACGGGGCAGATACGCAGTATTTT. This codes for CASSYGADTQYF.

The genes are TRBV7-7 and TRBJ2-1; 8 bases map to TRBD2. In germline, CDR1 is SSHAT, CDR2 FNYEAQ (reference sequence). The CDR3 consists of 19 residues. CDR3 bases: TGTGCTAGCGAGGCCGGAAACAGCGGGGGCCCGAGCTCCTACAATGAGCAGTTCTTC. Translation gives CASEAGNSGGPSSYNEQFF.

The rearrangement links TRBV9 to TRBJ2-7; 7 positions match TRBD1. The CDR3 sequence is 14 residues long. Losses at the gene ends were 4 bases for V and 2 bases for J; bases not matched to a gene: 6. The germline gives CDR1 SGDLS, CDR2 YYNGEE. The chain's CDR3 is CASSPRTGTYEQYF. The CDR3 nucleotides read TGTGCCAGCAGCCCCCGGACAGGTACCTACGAGCAGTACTTC.

The rearrangement uses TRBV6-5 and TRBJ2-1; 9 bases align to TRBD2. CDR1 MNHEY and CDR2 SVGAGI come from the germline V gene. V lost 1 base and J lost 10; bases outside the gene matches: 8. The CDR3 runs 15 residues. CDR3 protein: CASSYFTSGRLEQFF. Written as DNA, the CDR3 is TGTGCCAGCAGTTACTTCACTAGCGGGCGCTTGGAGCAGTTCTTC.

This chain links TRBV5-6 with TRBJ1-2, with TRBD1 matching 7 bases. This CDR3 is 16 amino acids long. Germline V gene data show CDR1 as SGHDT and CDR2 as YYEEEE. J lost 2 bases, V lost 4 bases, and 11 bases had no gene match. The chain's CDR3 is CASSLSWDRTNYGYTF. DNA for the CDR3: TGTGCCAGCAGCCTCAGTTGGGACAGAACCAACTATGGCTACACCTTC.

The chain couples TRBV9 to TRBJ2-1; TRBD2 agrees at 8 bases. V shed 3 bases and J 0 bases; nucleotides not matched to a gene: 11. This CDR3 comprises 18 residues. CDR1 is SGDLS and CDR2 is YYNGEE in the germline V gene. The CDR3 DNA reads as TGTGCCAGCAGCGCCCCCGGGGGCGGGGGGTTCTCCTACAATGAGCAGTTCTTC. This sequence encodes CASSAPGGGGFSYNEQFF.

The chain has TRBV2 and TRBJ2-1; TRBD2 might be the D (7 bases). Looked up from germline, CDR1 is SNHLY and CDR2 is FYNNEI. V lost 2 bases to trimming and J lost 7 bases, with 15 bases between them. The CDR3 runs 15 residues. The CDR3 protein is CASSETGGGVNEQFF. The DNA for the CDR3 is TGTGCCAGCAGTGAAACGGGGGGCGGGGTTAATGAGCAGTTCTTC.

V and J are TRBV6-1 and TRBJ2-2; D remains ambiguous. This CDR3 is 15 amino acids long. Between the trimmed V and J ends, which lost 4 bases and 1 base, there was a span of 10 bases. Germline V lookup: CDR1 MNHNS, CDR2 SASEGT. The CDR3 DNA reads TGTGCCAGCAGTGCAACTCAGGTGAACACCGGGGAGCTGTTTTTT. Residues: CASSATQVNTGELFF.

This sequence joins TRBV2 and TRBJ1-6, with 10 bases matching TRBD1. The CDR3 has 14 residues. With 6 bases clipped from V and 7 bases from J, the junction kept 3 bases outside the gene matches. CDR1 is SNHLY and CDR2 is FYNNEI in the germline V gene. The DNA of the CDR3 is TGTGCCAGCAGCTGGACAGGGGGGAATTCACCCCTCCACTTT. Translated: CASSWTGGNSPLHF.

J is TRBJ2-1 and V is TRBV7-9; TRBD2 matches at 10 bases. This CDR3 region has 19 residues. Unmatched junction bases numbered 15, after V lost 5 bases and J lost 2 bases. Germline-derived CDR1 and CDR2 are SEHNR and FQNEAQ (reference sequence). This CDR3 is CASSPAGLAGEPTYNEQFF. CDR3 bases: TGTGCCAGCAGCCCAGCAGGTCTAGCGGGGGAACCTACCTACAATGAGCAGTTCTTC.

This chain joins TRBV4-3 and TRBJ2-7, with unresolved D. Germline V lookup: CDR1 LGHNA, CDR2 YSLEER. The germline V and J ends were trimmed by 1 base and 5 bases, with 9 bases remaining between them. The CDR3 covers 13 residues. CDR3 protein: CASSQVLGDEQYF. Here the CDR3 DNA reads TGCGCCAGCAGCCAAGTCCTGGGCGACGAGCAGTACTTC.

This clone showed up just once. V is TRBV27 and J is TRBJ1-1, with 7 bases identical to TRBD1. V shed 9 bases and J 4 bases; nucleotides not matched to a gene: 5. The CDR3 has 12 amino acids. The germline CDR1 and CDR2 sequences are MNHEY and SMNVEV (reference sequence). The CDR3 nucleotides read TGTGCCAGTCAAACAGGGGCCACTGAAGCTTTCTTT. Translating gives CASQTGATEAFF.

This clone showed up just once. This rearrangement joins TRBV5-5 to TRBJ1-6; maybe TRBD1 (5 bases). This CDR3 contains 15 residues. Germline V gives CDR1 SGHKS, CDR2 YYEKEE (reference sequence). Trimming pared 2 bases from V and 5 bases from J, leaving 11 bases between. CDR3 region: CASSLAWGDNSPLHF. CDR3 DNA sequence: TGTGCCAGCAGCTTAGCATGGGGGGATAATTCACCCCTCCACTTT.

The V and J genes are TRBV27 and TRBJ1-2; 7 bases line up with TRBD1. Looked up from germline, CDR1 is MNHEY and CDR2 is SMNVEV (reference sequence). V lost 6 bases and J lost 1; bases outside the gene matches: 5. The CDR3 is made up of 14 amino acids. The CDR3: CASSQGQLNYGYTF. The CDR3 coding sequence is TGTGCCAGCAGCCAGGGACAGCTTAACTATGGCTACACCTTC.

Note on this clone: The identical CDR3 is also encoded by other nucleotide sequences in the sample. The gene calls are TRBV19 and TRBJ1-1; D is undetermined. Germline V lookup: CDR1 LNHDA, CDR2 SQIVND (reference sequence). The CDR3 contains 12 residues. V dropped 3 bases and J dropped 5 bases, with 7 bases sitting between them. As DNA, the CDR3 is TGTGCCAGTAGTATCGGTCGGACTGAAGCTTTCTTT. Its protein product is CASSIGRTEAFF.

The V call is TRBV6-5, the J call TRBJ2-7; D perhaps matches TRBD1 (5 bases). The CDR3 sequence is 15 residues long. Germline V CDR1 and CDR2: MNHEY, SVGAGI. V was cut by 2 bases and J by 5 bases, with 16 bases left in between. CDR3 sequence reads: CASSYGSSGSHEQYF. The CDR3 DNA is TGTGCCAGCAGTTACGGCTCTTCAGGGTCCCACGAGCAGTACTTC.

The rearrangement joins TRBV4-2 to TRBJ1-1; TRBD1 is a possible D gene (6 bases). The ends were cut back, 1 base at V and 2 bases at J, with 20 bases in the middle. Germline-derived CDR1 and CDR2 are LGHNA and YNFKEQ. The CDR3 is 18 residues long. The CDR3: CASSQAPGAGTPNTEAFF. In DNA form, the CDR3 reads TGTGCCAGCAGCCAAGCCCCCGGAGCCGGGACACCAAACACTGAAGCTTTCTTT.

The gene calls are TRBV14 and TRBJ2-1; 15 bases fit TRBD2. The germline gives CDR1 SGHDN, CDR2 FVKESK. The CDR3 covers 19 residues. The V segment lost 3 bases and the J segment 2 bases; nucleotides outside the gene matches: 8. CDR3 in amino acids: CASSHLGLAGGTAYNEQFF. CDR3 nucleotides: TGTGCCAGCAGCCACTTGGGACTAGCGGGGGGTACGGCCTACAATGAGCAGTTCTTC.

The CDR3 sequence: CASSAYGAGAQPDTQYF. The CDR3 nucleotides are TGTGCCAGCAGTGCTTATGGGGCGGGAGCTCAGCCAGATACGCAGTATTTT. This rearrangement joins TRBV6-1 to TRBJ2-3; 7 nucleotides line up with TRBD2. The CDR3 sequence is 17 residues long. Germline V gene data show CDR1 as MNHNS and CDR2 as SASEGT. Trimming removed 4 bases from V and 4 bases from J; junction bases left unmatched: 14.

The genes are TRBV7-2 and TRBJ2-7; 8 nucleotides match TRBD1. The J segment lost 0 bases and the V segment lost 5 bases, leaving 9 bases of the junction unmatched. The CDR3 runs 16 residues. From germline, CDR1 is SGHTA and CDR2 FQGNSA. CDR3 nucleotide sequence: TGTGCCAGCAGCCCGCCGGACAGGGTATTCTCCTACGAGCAGTACTTC. Translation: CASSPPDRVFSYEQYF. Full variable domain (remainder filled in from reference TRBV7-2 and TRBJ2-7): GAGVSQSPSNKVTEKGKDVELRCDPISGHTALYWYRQSLGQGLEFLIYFQGNSAPDKSGLPSDRFSAERTGGSVSTLTIQRTQQEDSAVYLCASSPPDRVFSYEQYFGPGTRLTVT.

This chain links TRBV29-1 with TRBJ2-1; a possible D gene is TRBD1 (5 bases). CDR1 is SQVTM, CDR2 ANQGSEA, per germline. Trimming cost V 6 bases and J 4 bases, with 10 bases left between them. The CDR3 loop spans 12 amino acids. The CDR3: CSVRVGYNEQFF. The CDR3 coding sequence is TGCAGCGTCAGGGTTGGATACAATGAGCAGTTCTTC.

CDR3 in amino acids: CASNHLAIGDTTFNYGYTF. DNA for the CDR3: TGTGCCAGTAACCACTTAGCCATAGGGGACACTACTTTTAACTATGGCTACACCTTC. The chain employs TRBV19 and TRBJ1-2, with D possibly matching TRBD1 (6 bases). This CDR3 is built from 19 residues. V lost 7 bases, J lost 1 base, and 28 bases lay in between. The germline gives CDR1 LNHDA, CDR2 SQIVND (reference sequence). Supplemented by reference TRBV19 and TRBJ1-2, the full variable domain reads DGGITQSPKYLFRKEGQNVTLSCEQNLNHDAMYWYRQDPGQGLRLIYYSQIVNDFQKGDIAEGYSVSREKKESFPLTVTSAQKNPTAFYLCASNHLAIGDTTFNYGYTFGSGTRLTVV.